This TCR beta chain stems from a study of CD8 T cells in Susac syndrome. It was negative isolation that provided the CD8+ and CD4+ T cells, whereas TEMRA cells were enriched by FACS. RNA was extracted with the RNeasy kit, and a quantity of about 0.45 to 1 ug was reverse transcribed using random hexamers. With immunoSEQ multiplex PCR, TCR beta CDR3 was amplified across 54 Vbeta and 13 Jbeta. TCRdb fed the immunoSEQ multiplex PCR reads into MiXCR, producing one record per CDR3 protein. Among about 200,000 distinct CDR3 sequences listed, roughly 96% were seen once. This CDR3 contains 15 residues. V was trimmed by 1 base and J by 5 bases, leaving 14 bases between them. CDR1 and CDR2 from the germline V gene are SEHNR and FQNEAQ (reference sequence).

The J gene is TRBJ2-5, the V gene TRBV7-9, with D tentatively TRBD1 (6 bases). This TCR was recovered from a human donor with multiple sclerosis. Sequencing was carried out using CD4+ T cells from PBMCs. CDR3 in DNA: TGTGCCAGCAGCTTAGTAGGACCCAGGGGTGAGACCCAGTACTTC. It encodes CASSLVGPRGETQYF.